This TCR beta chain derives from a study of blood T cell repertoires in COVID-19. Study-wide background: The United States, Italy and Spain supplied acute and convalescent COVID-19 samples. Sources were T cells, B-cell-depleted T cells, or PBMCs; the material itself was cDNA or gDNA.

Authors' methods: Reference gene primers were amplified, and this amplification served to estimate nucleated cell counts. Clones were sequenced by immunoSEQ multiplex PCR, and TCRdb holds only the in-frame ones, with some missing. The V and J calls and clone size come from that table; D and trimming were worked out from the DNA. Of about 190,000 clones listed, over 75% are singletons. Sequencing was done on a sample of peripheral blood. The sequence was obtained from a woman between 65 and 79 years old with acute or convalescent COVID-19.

The CDR3, as DNA: TGTGCCAGCAGCTTAGCCAGTACAGGGTCGACACTATACGAGCAGTACTTC. The encoded protein is CASSLASTGSTLYEQYF. This chain connects TRBV7-2 to TRBJ2-7; D might be TRBD1 (6 bases). Deletions cut 0 bases from V and 4 bases from J, with 19 bases between. In germline, CDR1 is SGHTA, CDR2 FQGNSA. This CDR3 spans 17 amino acids.